The 9 T cell receptor beta chains presented below share a single source sample, sequenced in a study of shared clonotypes between healthy human individuals. Profiled with immunoSEQ multiplex PCR; TCRdb holds only in-frame clones, not every one. Of around 600,000 clones in the sample, roughly 95% were seen once. Terminally differentiated effector memory CD45RA+ cells were excluded from the naive CD8 cells, which were CD45RO-negative and positively selected for CCR7. What was sequenced was naive CD8+ T cells sorted from blood. These receptors were obtained from a woman aged 25-40 years in good health.

This clone appeared once. The chain employs TRBV10-2 and TRBJ2-1; 10 bases fit TRBD2. CDR3 length: 16 residues. Germline V lookup: CDR1 WSHSY, CDR2 SAAADI. The junction had 1 base not matched to a gene; V was cut back by 0 bases and J by 2 bases. The CDR3 loop is CASSESLAGTYNEQFF. In DNA, the CDR3 is TGCGCCAGCAGTGAGTCACTAGCGGGAACCTACAATGAGCAGTTCTTC.

This chain uses TRBV20-1 with TRBJ2-2; D is unclear. Trimming removed 6 bases at V and 4 bases at J, with 6 bases between. The CDR3 runs 11 residues. Germline V gives CDR1 DFQATT, CDR2 SNEGSKA (reference sequence). The CDR3 DNA follows: TGCAGTGCCCCGGGCACCGGGGAGCTGTTTTTT. Translating it yields CSAPGTGELFF.

This sequence joins TRBV5-6 and TRBJ2-1, with D hard to call. The germline gives CDR1 SGHDT, CDR2 YYEEEE. V lost 0 bases and J 13 bases, leaving 20 bases between the germline ends. The CDR3 totals 15 residues. The CDR3 nucleotides are TGTGCCAGCAGCTTGGAAAGCCTACCAAGTTTGAGCCAGTTCTTC. Translation: CASSLESLPSLSQFF.

This chain joins TRBV9 and TRBJ2-5; 8 bases agree with TRBD2. This CDR3 has 14 amino acids. Per germline, CDR1 SGDLS and CDR2 YYNGEE. The V gene end was trimmed by 2 bases and the J gene end by 7 bases; junction bases not matched to a gene: 7. CDR3 nucleotide sequence: TGTGCCAGCAGCGTTAAGACTAGCGATGCGACCCAGTACTTC. It is translated as CASSVKTSDATQYF.

The rearrangement joins TRBV5-6 to TRBJ2-5; tentative D call: TRBD2 (5 bases). The germline V and J ends were trimmed by 1 base and 3 bases, with 7 bases remaining between them. The CDR3 is made up of 13 amino acids. Germline assignment: CDR1 SGHDT and CDR2 YYEEEE. The chain's CDR3 is CASSLWGEETQYF. DNA of the CDR3: TGTGCCAGCAGCTTGTGGGGAGAAGAGACCCAGTACTTC.

This clone appeared a few times. This specimen includes other DNA sequences encoding the same CDR3. The V call is TRBV4-1, the J call TRBJ1-1, with D unclear. There are 14 residues in the CDR3. Germline V CDR1 and CDR2: MGHRA, YSYEKL. Trimming left V 1 base short and J 1 base short, with 7 bases between. CDR3 sequence (DNA): TGCGCCAGCAGCCAAGTCGTCGGGAACACTGAAGCTTTCTTT. Translating gives CASSQVVGNTEAFF.

The V call is TRBV27, the J call TRBJ1-2, with D uncertain. CDR1 is MNHEY and CDR2 is SMNVEV in the germline V gene (reference sequence). The CDR3 has 14 amino acids. V lost 6 bases, J lost 7 bases, and 18 bases lay in between. CDR3 in DNA: TGTGCCAGCAGCCCAACAGTTCCCCCGAGTGGCTACACCTTC. This gives the protein CASSPTVPPSGYTF.

The gene calls are TRBV13 and TRBJ2-5; 12 bases agree with TRBD2. V shed 4 bases, J shed 3 bases, and the junction held 9 bases outside the gene matches. The CDR3 covers 17 residues. The germline CDR1 and CDR2 sequences are PRHDT and FYEKMQ (reference sequence). The CDR3 DNA sequence: TGTGCCAGCAGCTCCAGACTAGCGGGAGCTTCGGAAGAGACCCAGTACTTC. It encodes CASSSRLAGASEETQYF.

The J gene is TRBJ2-7, the V gene TRBV10-1; 9 nucleotides agree with TRBD1. V gave up 9 bases and J gave up 0 bases; unmatched junction bases: 9. Germline V gives CDR1 WNHNN, CDR2 SYGVQD (reference sequence). This CDR3 is built from 15 residues. The CDR3 nucleotides read TGCGCCAGTCTCATCCGGGACAGGGACTCCTACGAGCAGTACTTC. Encoded protein: CASLIRDRDSYEQYF.